This is a list of T cell receptor beta chains from one sample in a study of Ad26.COV2.S vaccination and SARS-CoV-2 variants. Using immunoSEQ multiplex PCR, the repertoire was profiled, and TCRdb retains in-frame clones only, with some absent. The table records approximately 410,000 clones, about 90% of them present only once. The sample in question was peripheral blood, obtained in a trial of Ad26.COV2.S vaccine versus placebo. The source is a person aged 18-60 years who received the Ad26.COV2.S COVID-19 vaccine or a placebo. Both conserved end residues are part of each CDR3. D genes are given only for firm matches. Only some rows state a clone size, as once, few, many or a class for expanded clones.

V: TRBV18; size: -; D: -; J: TRBJ2-4; DNA: TGTGCCAGCTCACCTCAAGGACAGACAAACATTCAGTACTTC; CDR3: CASSPQGQTNIQYF
V: TRBV30; size: -; D: -; J: TRBJ2-3; DNA: TGTGCCTGGAGTGATGGTGCGGCTAGCACAGATACGCAGTATTTT; CDR3: CAWSDGAASTDTQYF
V: TRBV5-1; size: -; D: TRBD1; J: TRBJ2-7; DNA: TGCGCCAGCAGCTTGGATGGGGACAGGTGGAGGTGGGAGCAGTACTTC; CDR3: CASSLDGDRWRWEQYF
V: TRBV6-6; size: -; D: TRBD2; J: TRBJ2-1; DNA: TGTGCCAGCAGTCTTCTAGCGGGCCCGGAATCCTACAATGAGCAGTTCTTC; CDR3: CASSLLAGPESYNEQFF
V: TRBV19; size: -; D: -; J: TRBJ2-5; DNA: TGTGCCAGTAGACGGACCTCATCGCGGCAAGAGACCCAGTACTTC; CDR3: CASRRTSSRQETQYF
V: TRBV6-5; size: -; D: -; J: TRBJ2-1; DNA: TGTGCCAGCAGTTACTCGAAGGAGCAGTTCTTC; CDR3: CASSYSKEQFF
V: TRBV18; size: -; D: -; J: TRBJ1-1; DNA: TGTGCCAGCTCAGGGGAAGCCGAAGCTTTCTTT; CDR3: CASSGEAEAFF
V: TRBV18; size: -; D: -; J: TRBJ1-2; DNA: TGTGCCAGCTCACCCTCTCCCAAAAATAACTATGGCTACACCTTC; CDR3: CASSPSPKNNYGYTF
V: TRBV19; size: -; D: -; J: TRBJ2-7; DNA: TGTGCCAGTAGCCTCCAGGGGGGGCATCACGAGCAGTACTTC; CDR3: CASSLQGGHHEQYF
V: TRBV9; size: -; D: TRBD1; J: TRBJ1-2; DNA: TGTGCCAGCAGCGCAGAGGTGGCAGGGGGATACGGCTACACCTTC; CDR3: CASSAEVAGGYGYTF
V: TRBV12-3/TRBV12-4; size: -; D: -; J: TRBJ1-6; DNA: TGTGCCAGCAGTTTAGAACCTTATTCACCCCTCCACTTT; CDR3: CASSLEPYSPLHF
V: TRBV5-4; size: once; D: TRBD2; J: TRBJ2-3; DNA: TGTGCCAGCAGCTCCGGCGGGTTTGGGCTAGCGGGGACCCGCACAGATACGCAGTATTTT; CDR3: CASSSGGFGLAGTRTDTQYF
V: TRBV7-2; size: -; D: -; J: TRBJ1-2; DNA: TGTGCCAGCAGCTCCAGCGTATCTAACTATGGCTACACCTTC; CDR3: CASSSSVSNYGYTF
V: TRBV7-9; size: -; D: -; J: TRBJ1-6; DNA: TGTGCCAGCAGTTATAAGGACAGTAGTAATAATTCACCCCTCCACTTT; CDR3: CASSYKDSSNNSPLHF
V: TRBV5-4; size: -; D: -; J: TRBJ2-5; DNA: TGTGCCAGCAGCCCTAGATTTGGGAAACAAGAGACCCAGTACTTC; CDR3: CASSPRFGKQETQYF
V: TRBV28; size: -; D: TRBD1; J: TRBJ1-4; DNA: TGTGCCAGCAGCCTGGGACAGGGGTTTGAAAAACTGTTTTTT; CDR3: CASSLGQGFEKLFF
V: TRBV9; size: -; D: TRBD1; J: TRBJ1-2; DNA: TGTGCCAGCAGCGTCTCTACCCGGACAGGGAGTGGCTACACCTTC; CDR3: CASSVSTRTGSGYTF
V: TRBV28; size: once; D: -; J: TRBJ1-2; DNA: TGTGCCAGCAGGCCCCGGGAGGGGGTAGGCTACACCTTC; CDR3: CASRPREGVGYTF
V: TRBV9; size: -; D: TRBD2; J: TRBJ2-5; DNA: TGTGCCAGCAGCGCGGGACTAGTAAGGCGAGAGACCCAGTACTTC; CDR3: CASSAGLVRRETQYF
V: TRBV11-2; size: -; D: -; J: TRBJ2-1; DNA: TGTGCCAGCAGCCTCGGGGACTCGCGCTACAATGAGCAGTTCTTC; CDR3: CASSLGDSRYNEQFF
V: TRBV9; size: -; D: TRBD2; J: TRBJ2-1; DNA: TGTGCCAGCAGCCCCGCCCCTGATCTAGCGGGGGCAAATGAGCAGTTCTTC; CDR3: CASSPAPDLAGANEQFF
V: TRBV27; size: -; D: -; J: TRBJ2-2; DNA: TGTGCCAGCAGTTTATCATCTGGGTCGAACACCGGGGAGCTGTTTTTT; CDR3: CASSLSSGSNTGELFF
V: TRBV6-5; size: -; D: -; J: TRBJ1-1; DNA: TGTGCCAGCAGTTACTCGAGGGAAACTTTCTTT; CDR3: CASSYSRETFF
V: TRBV19; size: -; D: -; J: TRBJ1-5; DNA: TGTGCCAGTAGTATGGGTAGGGGGGGACCGGGTCAGCCCCAGCATTTT; CDR3: CASSMGRGGPGQPQHF
V: TRBV7-8; size: -; D: -; J: TRBJ1-2; DNA: TGTGCCAGCAGCTTAGGAAAGACAGGAGAAAACTATGGCTACACCTTC; CDR3: CASSLGKTGENYGYTF
V: TRBV27; size: -; D: -; J: TRBJ2-6; DNA: TGTGCCAGCAGAAACCCCCACGCGACAGCCGCTGGGGCCAACGTCCTGACTTTC; CDR3: CASRNPHATAAGANVLTF